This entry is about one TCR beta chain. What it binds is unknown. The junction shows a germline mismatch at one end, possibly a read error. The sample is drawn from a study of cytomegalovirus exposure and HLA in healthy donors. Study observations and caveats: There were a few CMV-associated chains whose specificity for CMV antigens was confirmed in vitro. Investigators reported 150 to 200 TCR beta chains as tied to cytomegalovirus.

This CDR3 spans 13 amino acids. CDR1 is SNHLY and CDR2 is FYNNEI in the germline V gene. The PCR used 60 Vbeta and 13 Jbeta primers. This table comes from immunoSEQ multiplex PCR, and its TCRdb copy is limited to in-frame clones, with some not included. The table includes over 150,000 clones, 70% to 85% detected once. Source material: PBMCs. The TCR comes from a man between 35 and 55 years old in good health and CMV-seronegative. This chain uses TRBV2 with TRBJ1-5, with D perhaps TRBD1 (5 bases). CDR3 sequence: CASSASMGQPRHF. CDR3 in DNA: TGTGCCAGCAGTGCCTCGATGGGGCAGCCCCGGCATTTT.